The 17 T cell receptor beta chains below all came from one sample that was sequenced in a study of Graves' ophthalmopathy and Graves' hyperthyroidism (dated by TCRdb to the late 2010s). The instrument given in TCRdb is Illumina HiSeq 2000. For repertoire sequencing, TCR beta CDR3 regions were amplified from RNA transcripts. HTBI primers and the Qiagen OneStep RT-PCR kit were used in a first-round RT-PCR, which was followed by a second-round multiplex PCR, size selection and purification. TCRdb's own reprocessing of the public reads used fastp at Q25 and MiXCR and kept productive beta chains. Every entry covers one CDR3 protein and lists the most common genes and DNA from its rows. The sample contains about 620,000 distinct CDR3 sequences, around a fifth of them found a single time. The ten top clones hold approximately 7% of the sample. Sequencing was done on a sample of peripheral blood. Receptors originate from a woman aged 18-29 years with stable Graves' hyperthyroidism. Some clones in this sample may be carry-over from other donors' samples. Donor details come from another sample of the same person, matched by shared clones.

This clonotype turned up a few times. This sequence joins TRBV20-1 and TRBJ2-5; TRBD2 agrees at 9 bases. J gave up 0 bases and V 3 bases, and 5 bases lay outside the gene matches. This CDR3 has 15 residues. CDR1 DFQATT and CDR2 SNEGSKA come from the germline V gene (reference sequence). The DNA for the CDR3 is TGCAGTGCTAGGTCGGCGGGGGGGAACCAAGAGACCCAGTACTTC. Translating gives CSARSAGGNQETQYF.

This clonotype was observed many times. The chain has TRBV28 and TRBJ2-5, with TRBD2 as a possible D gene (6 bases). This CDR3 has 15 residues. V was clipped by 1 base and J by 5 bases, with 14 bases between them. CDR1 and CDR2 (germline): MDHEN, SYDVKM. In nucleotides, the CDR3 is TGTGCCAGCAGTTTATCACAAGGCGGGGCCGAGACCCAGTACTTC. Translation gives CASSLSQGGAETQYF.

The gene calls are TRBV5-1 and TRBJ1-2; D remains unclear. With 1 base removed from V and 0 bases from J, the gap between germline ends came to 13 bases. Germline CDR1 SGHRS, CDR2 YFSETQ. The CDR3 has 16 residues. This CDR3 is CASSLNPSFTNYGYTF. CDR3 DNA sequence: TGCGCCAGCAGCTTGAACCCGTCCTTCACTAACTATGGCTACACCTTC.

This clonotype was observed at least ten times. The chain carries TRBV29-1 and TRBJ1-1, with D tentatively TRBD1 (6 bases). V lost 0 bases to trimming and J lost 4 bases, with 12 bases between them. The length of the CDR3 is 14 residues. Germline assignment: CDR1 SQVTM and CDR2 ANQGSEA. For the CDR3, the DNA is TGCAGCGTTGAAGATTGGGACACCTTCACTGAAGCTTTCTTT. It specifies CSVEDWDTFTEAFF.

The chain links TRBV30 to TRBJ1-2, with a weak D call TRBD1 (5 bases). The germline gives CDR1 GTSNPN, CDR2 SVGIG (reference sequence). This CDR3 contains 14 residues. Between the trimmed V and J ends, which lost 3 bases and 5 bases, there was a span of 16 bases. CDR3 DNA: TGTGCCTGGAGCCCGCCCCCCGGGGGATATGGCTACACCTTC. This encodes CAWSPPPGGYGYTF.

The genes are TRBV6-4 and TRBJ2-2; weak D call: TRBD1 (7 bases). Trimming took 3 bases from V and 4 from J, leaving 12 bases between them. Germline assignment: CDR1 MRHNA and CDR2 SNTAGT. CDR3 length: 15 residues. CDR3 sequence: CASSEEGAGTGELFF. Here the CDR3 DNA reads TGTGCCAGCAGTGAGGAGGGGGCGGGCACCGGGGAGCTGTTTTTT.

The chain is built from TRBV14 and TRBJ2-7; possible D gene TRBD2, 6 bases. V was pared by 4 bases and J by 3 bases, with 13 bases between. The length of the CDR3 is 14 residues. Germline values: CDR1 SGHDN, CDR2 FVKESK. CDR3 bases: TGTGCCAGCAGCCCCCCGGGACTCGACTACGAGCAGTACTTC. Its protein product is CASSPPGLDYEQYF.

This clonotype was detected ten times or more. The chain links TRBV6-1 to TRBJ1-1; D is unresolved. Germline V gene data show CDR1 as MNHNS and CDR2 as SASEGT. The V end was cut by 4 bases, the J end by 1 base, with 7 bases between. The CDR3 loop spans 13 amino acids. This chain's CDR3 is CASSVRGNTEAFF. In nucleotides, the CDR3 is TGTGCCAGCAGTGTGCGCGGGAACACTGAAGCTTTCTTT.

There are many counts of this clonotype. The V gene is TRBV7-8, the J gene TRBJ2-2, with 11 bases aligning to TRBD2. CDR1 and CDR2 from the germline V gene are SGHVS and FQNEAQ. The CDR3 consists of 16 residues. V gave up 4 bases and J gave up 5 bases; unmatched junction bases: 6. CDR3 DNA sequence: TGTGCCAGCAGCTCAACTAGCGGGGGCCGAACCGGGGAGCTGTTTTTT. Protein: CASSSTSGGRTGELFF.

The chain has TRBV6-2 or TRBV6-3 and TRBJ2-5; D possibly matches TRBD1 or TRBD2 (5 bases each). This CDR3 contains 15 residues. Trimming took off 2 bases at V and 5 bases at J, with 15 bases between the two ends. The germline V gene has CDR1 MNHEY and CDR2 SVGEGT. The CDR3 here is CASSYGPGTEETQYF. The CDR3 bases are TGTGCCAGCAGTTACGGCCCGGGGACGGAGGAGACCCAGTACTTC.

The rearrangement joins TRBV7-3 to TRBJ2-2, with unresolved D. Germline V gene lookup returns CDR1 SGHTA and CDR2 FQGTGA. The ends were cut back, 5 bases at V and 4 bases at J, with 17 bases in the middle. The length of the CDR3 is 16 residues. CDR3 loop: CASSHYLPATTGELFF. The CDR3 DNA reads TGTGCCAGCAGCCATTATCTTCCTGCAACCACCGGGGAGCTGTTTTTT.

This clonotype was seen ten or more times. V gene TRBV5-1 combines with J gene TRBJ2-7; tentatively, D is TRBD1 (6 bases). With 7 bases removed from V and 7 bases from J, the gap between germline ends came to 21 bases. The germline V gene has CDR1 SGHRS and CDR2 YFSETQ. This CDR3 contains 14 residues. The CDR3 region is CASRDTQDSAEQYF. Here the CDR3 DNA reads TGCGCCAGCCGGGACACCCAGGATAGTGCGGAGCAGTACTTC.

This clonotype was picked up many times. V gene TRBV2 combines with J gene TRBJ1-2, with D possibly TRBD1 on 6 matching bases. Between the trimmed V and J ends, which lost 4 bases and 3 bases, there was a span of 12 bases. Germline CDR1 and CDR2: SNHLY and FYNNEI. This CDR3 region has 14 residues. DNA for the CDR3: TGTGCCAGCAGTGTCCATCACAGGGACTATGGCTACACCTTC. It is translated as CASSVHHRDYGYTF.

A remark on this clonotype: One end of the junction does not line up with germline, which may come from a read error. The chain carries TRBV6-2 or TRBV6-3 and TRBJ1-1; D call uncertain. The CDR3 consists of 13 residues. Germline lookup yields CDR1 MNHEY and CDR2 SVGEGT. CDR3 sequence reads: CASSDSVRTEAFF. For the CDR3, the DNA is TGTGCCAGCAGTGACTCGGTCCGCACTGAAGCTTTCTTT.

In its sample, this clonotype was seen many times. The chain carries TRBV6-1 and TRBJ2-6; 12 positions agree with TRBD1. Germline V gene data show CDR1 as MNHNS and CDR2 as SASEGT. CDR3 length: 17 residues. V lost 8 bases and J lost 2; bases outside the gene matches: 7. As DNA, the CDR3 is TGTGCCAGCGGCCTCGGGACAGGGGGCACTGGGGCCAACGTCCTGACTTTC. Translated: CASGLGTGGTGANVLTF.

This clonotype appeared many times. The chain has TRBV7-8 and TRBJ1-5; D unclear. The V end was cut by 0 bases, the J end by 2 bases, with 11 bases between. Germline V gives CDR1 SGHVS, CDR2 FQNEAQ. The CDR3 contains 16 residues. CDR3 sequence reads: CASSLAGSLGNQPQHF. The CDR3 DNA is TGTGCCAGCAGCTTAGCGGGTAGTCTCGGCAATCAGCCCCAGCATTTT.

The CDR3 bases are TGTGCCAGCAGCCCCCGGGACAGGGGTATGGAGTACTTC. Amino acids: CASSPRDRGMEYF. The chain recombines TRBV7-2 with TRBJ2-7; 10 nucleotides line up with TRBD1. Per germline, CDR1 SGHTA and CDR2 FQGNSA. This CDR3 is built from 13 residues. V gave up 5 bases and J gave up 11 bases; unmatched junction bases: 9.